This T cell receptor (beta chain) was recorded in a study of response to subunit inactivated influenza vaccine. Study-wide results and caveats: That few new T cells are recruited by each seasonal influenza vaccination was the authors' suggestion.

MiXCR was run by TCRdb on the RT-PCR reads, yielding one entry per CDR3 protein. The data contain a few hundred thousand distinct CDR3 sequences, around 13% of them singletons. This clonotype was observed a handful of times. The antigen remains unidentified. This CDR3 contains 20 residues. Per germline, CDR1 SGHAT and CDR2 FQNNGV. V shed 5 bases and J shed 6 bases, with 32 bases lying between them. The rearrangement links TRBV11-2 to TRBJ2-1; tentatively, D is TRBD2 (7 bases). This clonotype originated in a man aged 45-60 years who received an inactivated influenza vaccine. The source was PBMCs from blood, collected less than 13 days after vaccination. In nucleotides, the CDR3 is TGTGCCAGCAGCACCCTGGGGTGGGGGGGCCAGGGTACCTTACTCAATGAGCAGTTCTTC. Its protein product is CASSTLGWGGQGTLLNEQFF.